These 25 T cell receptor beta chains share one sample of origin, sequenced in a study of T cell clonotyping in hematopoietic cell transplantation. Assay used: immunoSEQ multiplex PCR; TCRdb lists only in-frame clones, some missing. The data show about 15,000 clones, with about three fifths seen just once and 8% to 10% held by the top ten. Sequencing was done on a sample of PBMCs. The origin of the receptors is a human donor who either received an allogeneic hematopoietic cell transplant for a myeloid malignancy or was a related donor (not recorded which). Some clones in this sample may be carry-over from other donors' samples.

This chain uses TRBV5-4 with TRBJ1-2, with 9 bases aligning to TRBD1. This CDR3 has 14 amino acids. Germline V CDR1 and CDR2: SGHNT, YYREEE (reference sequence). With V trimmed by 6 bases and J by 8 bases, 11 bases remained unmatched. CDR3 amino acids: CASTPGDRVEGYTF. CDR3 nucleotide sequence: TGTGCCAGCACGCCGGGGGACAGGGTGGAGGGCTACACCTTC.

The CDR3 protein is CASSRGTSGRETQYF. Written as DNA, the CDR3 is TGCGCCAGCAGCCGAGGGACTAGCGGGAGGGAGACCCAGTACTTC. The chain is built from TRBV4-1 and TRBJ2-5, with TRBD2 matching 15 bases. CDR1 MGHRA and CDR2 YSYEKL come from the germline V gene. The J segment lost 5 bases and the V segment lost 4 bases, leaving 2 bases of the junction unmatched. The CDR3 is made up of 15 amino acids.

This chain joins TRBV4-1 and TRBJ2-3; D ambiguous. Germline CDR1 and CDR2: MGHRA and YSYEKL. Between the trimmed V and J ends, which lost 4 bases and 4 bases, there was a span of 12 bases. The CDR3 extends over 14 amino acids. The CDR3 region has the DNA TGCGCCAGCAGCCCCCCCAGGAACGCAGATACGCAGTATTTT. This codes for CASSPPRNADTQYF.

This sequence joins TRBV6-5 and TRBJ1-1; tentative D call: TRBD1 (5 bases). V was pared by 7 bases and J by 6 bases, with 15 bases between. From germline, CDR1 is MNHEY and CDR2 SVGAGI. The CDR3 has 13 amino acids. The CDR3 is CASTPRGASEAFF. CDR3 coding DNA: TGTGCCAGCACCCCCCGGGGCGCGTCTGAAGCTTTCTTT.

CDR3 region: CASSDIRVNTEAFF. The CDR3 DNA follows: TGTGCCAGCAGTGATATAAGGGTGAACACTGAAGCTTTCTTT. The chain uses TRBV6-1 and TRBJ1-1; no definite D call. This CDR3 region has 14 residues. The V and J ends lost 3 bases and 0 bases respectively, with 8 bases between them. Germline CDR1 and CDR2: MNHNS and SASEGT.

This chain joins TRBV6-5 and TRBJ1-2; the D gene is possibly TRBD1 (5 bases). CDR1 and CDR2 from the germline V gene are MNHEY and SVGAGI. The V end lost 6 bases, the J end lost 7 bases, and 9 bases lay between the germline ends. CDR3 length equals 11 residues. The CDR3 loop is CASSPGFGYTF. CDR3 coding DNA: TGTGCCAGCAGCCCAGGGTTTGGCTACACCTTC.

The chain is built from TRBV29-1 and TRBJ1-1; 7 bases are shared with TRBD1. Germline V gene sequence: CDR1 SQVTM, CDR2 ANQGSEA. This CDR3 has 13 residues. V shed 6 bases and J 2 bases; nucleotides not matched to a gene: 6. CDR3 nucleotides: TGCAGCGTACGACAGGGAATAAACACTGAAGCTTTCTTT. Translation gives CSVRQGINTEAFF.

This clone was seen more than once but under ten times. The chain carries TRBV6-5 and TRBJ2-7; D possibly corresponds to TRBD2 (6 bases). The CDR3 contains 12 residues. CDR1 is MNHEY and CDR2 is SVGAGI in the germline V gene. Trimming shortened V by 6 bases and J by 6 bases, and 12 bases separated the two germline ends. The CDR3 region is CASSPGGGEQYF. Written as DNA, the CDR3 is TGTGCCAGCAGCCCCGGGGGAGGCGAGCAGTACTTC.

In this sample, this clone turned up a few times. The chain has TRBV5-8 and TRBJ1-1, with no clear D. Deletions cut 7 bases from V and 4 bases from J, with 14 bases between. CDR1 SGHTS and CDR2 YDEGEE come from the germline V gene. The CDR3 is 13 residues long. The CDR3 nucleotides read TGTGCCAGCGCCCCCTGGGGTCCCACTGAAGCTTTCTTT. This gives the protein CASAPWGPTEAFF.

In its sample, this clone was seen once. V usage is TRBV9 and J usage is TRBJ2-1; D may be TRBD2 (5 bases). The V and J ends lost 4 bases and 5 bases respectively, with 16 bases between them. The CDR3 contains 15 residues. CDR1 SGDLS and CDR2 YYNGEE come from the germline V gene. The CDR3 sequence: CASSPQIGIHNEQFF. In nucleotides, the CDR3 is TGTGCCAGCAGCCCACAGATCGGGATCCACAATGAGCAGTTCTTC.

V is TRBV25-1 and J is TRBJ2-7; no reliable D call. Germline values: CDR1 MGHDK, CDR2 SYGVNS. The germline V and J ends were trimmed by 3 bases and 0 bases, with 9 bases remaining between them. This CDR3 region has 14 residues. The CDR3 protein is CASSDYPYSYEQYF. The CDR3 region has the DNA TGTGCCAGCAGTGACTACCCTTACTCCTACGAGCAGTACTTC.

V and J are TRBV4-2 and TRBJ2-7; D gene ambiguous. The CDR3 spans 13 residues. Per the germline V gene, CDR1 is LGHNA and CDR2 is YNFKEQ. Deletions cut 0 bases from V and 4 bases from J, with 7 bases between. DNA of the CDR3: TGTGCCAGCAGCCAAGATCCTCCTTACGAGCAGTACTTC. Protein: CASSQDPPYEQYF.

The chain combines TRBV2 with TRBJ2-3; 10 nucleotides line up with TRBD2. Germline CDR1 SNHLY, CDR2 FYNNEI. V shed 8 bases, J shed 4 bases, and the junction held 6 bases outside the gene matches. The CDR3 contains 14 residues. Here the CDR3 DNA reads TGTGCCAGCCTAGCGGGAGAGGGCGCAGATACGCAGTATTTT. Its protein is CASLAGEGADTQYF.

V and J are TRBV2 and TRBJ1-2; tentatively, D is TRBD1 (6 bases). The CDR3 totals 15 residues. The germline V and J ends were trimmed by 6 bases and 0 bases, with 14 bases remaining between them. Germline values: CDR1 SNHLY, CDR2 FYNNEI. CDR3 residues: CASRPNQGTNYGYTF. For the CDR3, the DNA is TGTGCCAGCAGGCCGAACCAGGGGACTAACTATGGCTACACCTTC.

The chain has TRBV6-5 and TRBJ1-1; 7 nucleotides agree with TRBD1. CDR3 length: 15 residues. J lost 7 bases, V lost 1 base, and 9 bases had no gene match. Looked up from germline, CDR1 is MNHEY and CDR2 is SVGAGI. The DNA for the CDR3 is TGTGCCAGCAGTTACTATCCGAACAGGGGTCTTGAAGCTTTCTTT. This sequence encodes CASSYYPNRGLEAFF.

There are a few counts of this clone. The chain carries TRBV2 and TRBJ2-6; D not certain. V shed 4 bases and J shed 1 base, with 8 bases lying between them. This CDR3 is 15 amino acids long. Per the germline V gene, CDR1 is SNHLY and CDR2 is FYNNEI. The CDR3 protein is CASSGRVSGANVLTF. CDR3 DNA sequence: TGTGCCAGCAGTGGTAGGGTGTCTGGGGCCAACGTCCTGACTTTC.

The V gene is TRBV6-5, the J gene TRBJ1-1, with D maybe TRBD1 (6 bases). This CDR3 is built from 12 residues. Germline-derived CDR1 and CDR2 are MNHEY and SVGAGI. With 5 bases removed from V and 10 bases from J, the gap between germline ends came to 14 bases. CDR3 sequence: CASSVVGGAAFF. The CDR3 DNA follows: TGTGCCAGCAGTGTGGTGGGGGGCGCAGCTTTCTTT.

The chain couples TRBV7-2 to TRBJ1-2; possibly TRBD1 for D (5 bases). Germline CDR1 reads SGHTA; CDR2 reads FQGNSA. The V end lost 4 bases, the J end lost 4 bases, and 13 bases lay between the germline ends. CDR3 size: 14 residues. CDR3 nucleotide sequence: TGTGCCAGCAGCTACCCGGGGGGGGTCTATGGCTACACCTTC. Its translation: CASSYPGGVYGYTF.

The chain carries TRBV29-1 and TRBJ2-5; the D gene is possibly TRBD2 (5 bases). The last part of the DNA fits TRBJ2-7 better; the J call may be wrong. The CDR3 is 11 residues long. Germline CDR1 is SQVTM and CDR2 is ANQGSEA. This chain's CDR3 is CSVVRGYEQYF. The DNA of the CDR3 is TGCAGCGTTGTACGCGGGTACGAGCAGTACTTC.

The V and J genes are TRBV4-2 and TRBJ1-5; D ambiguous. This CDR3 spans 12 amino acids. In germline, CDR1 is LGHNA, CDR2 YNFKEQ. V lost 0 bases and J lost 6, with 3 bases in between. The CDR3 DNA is TGTGCCAGCAGCCAAGAAGGTCAGCCCCAGCATTTT. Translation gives CASSQEGQPQHF.

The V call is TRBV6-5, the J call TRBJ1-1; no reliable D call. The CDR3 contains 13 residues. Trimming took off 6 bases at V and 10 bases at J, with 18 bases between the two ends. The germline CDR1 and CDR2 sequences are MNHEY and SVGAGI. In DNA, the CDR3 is TGTGCCAGCAGACGCAATAAGGAGGGCCCAGCTTTCTTT. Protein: CASRRNKEGPAFF.

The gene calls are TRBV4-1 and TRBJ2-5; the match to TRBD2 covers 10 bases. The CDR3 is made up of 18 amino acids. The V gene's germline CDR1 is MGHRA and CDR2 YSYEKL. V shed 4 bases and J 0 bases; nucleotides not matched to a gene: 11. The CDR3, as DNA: TGCGCCAGCAGCCTCTTACTCGGGAGCGGGAGGGACCAAGAGACCCAGTACTTC. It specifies CASSLLLGSGRDQETQYF.

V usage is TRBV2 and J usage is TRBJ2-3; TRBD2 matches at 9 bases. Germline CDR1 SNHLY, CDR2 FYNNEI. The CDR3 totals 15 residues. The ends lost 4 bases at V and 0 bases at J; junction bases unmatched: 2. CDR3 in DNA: TGTGCCAGCAGTGCCCTAGCGGGGAGCACAGATACGCAGTATTTT. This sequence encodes CASSALAGSTDTQYF.

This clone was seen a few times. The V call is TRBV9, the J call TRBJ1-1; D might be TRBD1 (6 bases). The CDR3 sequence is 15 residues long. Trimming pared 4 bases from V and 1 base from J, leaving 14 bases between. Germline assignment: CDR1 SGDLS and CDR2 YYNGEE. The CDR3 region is CASSMRGTPNTEAFF. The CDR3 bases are TGTGCCAGCAGCATGAGGGGGACACCGAACACTGAAGCTTTCTTT.

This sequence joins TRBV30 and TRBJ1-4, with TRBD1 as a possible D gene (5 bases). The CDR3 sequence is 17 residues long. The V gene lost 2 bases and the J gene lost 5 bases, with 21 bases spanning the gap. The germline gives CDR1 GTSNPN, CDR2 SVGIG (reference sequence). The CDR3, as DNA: TGTGCCTGGAGTCCCAACAGGCAAACTTGGGGAAATGAAAAACTGTTTTTT. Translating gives CAWSPNRQTWGNEKLFF.